The source of this TCR beta chain is a study of blood T cell repertoires in COVID-19. For the study at large: Specimens from acute and convalescent COVID-19 originated in the United States, Italy and Spain. The cDNA or gDNA used as material had been derived from T cells, B-cell-depleted T cells, or PBMCs.

This CDR3 has 11 residues. V was trimmed by 4 bases and J by 5 bases, leaving 6 bases between them. CDR1 SGHDT and CDR2 YYEEEE come from the germline V gene. Original analysis: Counts of nucleated cells, estimated from reference gene primer amplification, were obtained. TCRdb's copy holds only in-frame clones and misses some; the assay was immunoSEQ multiplex PCR. V and J calls and clone size are those listed in that table; D and trimming were worked out from the DNA. The table shows 150,000 or so clones, with 87% occurring only once. This chain joins TRBV5-6 and TRBJ1-2; D gene unclear. Source material: peripheral blood. The receptor comes from a woman aged 50 to 60 with acute or convalescent COVID-19. The DNA for the CDR3 is TGTGCCAGCAGCACCAGATATGGCTACACCTTC. Its translation is CASSTRYGYTF.